The TCR beta chain described here comes from a study of blood T cell repertoires in COVID-19. Germline values: CDR1 MDHEN, CDR2 SYDVKM. The CDR3 loop spans 15 amino acids. About this clone itself: The germline gene is not matched at one end of the junction; a read error may be the cause.

Repertoires were generated with immunoSEQ multiplex PCR, while TCRdb's copy carries only in-frame clones and drops some. This sample carries approximately 120,000 clones, approximately 85% of them seen once, and the ten largest clones take 3.2%. The sequence was obtained from a woman over 75 with COVID-19, enrolled during active disease. This rearrangement joins TRBV28 to TRBJ2-1, with 11 bases aligning to TRBD2. Input material: peripheral blood. In DNA form, the CDR3 reads TGTGCCAGCATTTTAGATAGCGGGAGGGCACGGGAGCAGTTCTTC. Translated, it gives CASILDSGRAREQFF.